This TCR beta chain was identified during a study of molecular identifiers for immune sequencing clone quantification. Study summary: Five aliquots were made in replicates from the RNA of 20,000 or 100,000 naive CD8 cells, and four were sequenced.

This CDR3 region has 16 residues. The germline gives CDR1 MDHEN, CDR2 SYDVKM. Germline trimming cut 6 bases from V and 0 bases from J; bases unmatched to any gene: 10. With 10%, 30% or 50% of RNA, roughly 20,000 to 1,000,000 naive CD8 T cells were sequenced. Naive CD8 T cells underwent sorting with the CD8+CD4-CCR7+CD45RA+ definition. MiXCR, run by TCRdb on the PCR reads, gives a single entry per CDR3 protein. The table has about half a million distinct CDR3 sequences, roughly a fifth seen once; the top ten hold about 0.78%. The rearrangement joins TRBV28 to TRBJ2-7, with TRBD2 identical over 8 bases. The sequence was obtained from a human donor in good health. Some libraries in this study had Jurkat cell RNA spiked in. The sequencing input was naive CD8+ T cells from blood, with Jurkat cell RNA spiked in. Sample subset: FACS-sorted CD8+CD4-CCR7+CD45RA+ naive T cells. CDR3 amino acids: CASSSMPGLDSYEQYF. Written as DNA, the CDR3 is TGTGCCAGCAGCTCTATGCCGGGACTAGACTCCTACGAGCAGTACTTC.